Listed here are 21 T cell receptor beta chains from one sample, sequenced in a study of blood T cell repertoires in COVID-19. Data came from immunoSEQ multiplex PCR; TCRdb stores just in-frame clones and leaves some out. The table includes around 150,000 clones, roughly 89% detected once. The sequencing sample was made of peripheral blood. All receptors come from a man aged 30 to 39 with COVID-19, enrolled during active disease.

The J gene is TRBJ2-7, the V gene TRBV28, with TRBD1 matching over 9 bases. This CDR3 has 15 amino acids. In germline, CDR1 is MDHEN, CDR2 SYDVKM. V trimming: 6 bases; J trimming: 3 bases; junction bases outside the gene matches: 9. The CDR3 sequence is CASRRTGTGFYEQYF. As DNA, the CDR3 is TGTGCCAGCAGAAGGACCGGGACAGGGTTCTACGAGCAGTACTTC.

The CDR3 loop is CASGEGHEQYF. Here the CDR3 DNA reads TGTGCCAGCGGGGAGGGCCACGAGCAGTACTTC. The rearrangement uses TRBV28 and TRBJ2-7; 7 bases line up with TRBD2. The germline gives CDR1 MDHEN, CDR2 SYDVKM. The CDR3 is 11 residues long. The V and J ends lost 8 bases and 5 bases, in that order; junction bases with no gene match: 3.

This chain uses TRBV28 with TRBJ2-2; no reliable D call. Per the germline V gene, CDR1 is MDHEN and CDR2 is SYDVKM. The CDR3 is made up of 13 amino acids. The germline V and J ends were trimmed by 2 bases and 3 bases, with 4 bases remaining between them. CDR3 DNA: TGTGCCAGCAGTTTAGGGCACACCGGGGAGCTGTTTTTT. As protein: CASSLGHTGELFF.

The chain joins TRBV10-2 to TRBJ2-7; TRBD1 is a possible D gene (8 bases). Germline loops: CDR1 WSHSY, CDR2 SAAADI. The V end was cut by 10 bases, the J end by 5 bases, with 18 bases between. CDR3 length: 13 amino acids. CDR3 bases: TGCGCCACCTCCCGACAGGGGAGGGACGAGCAGTACTTC. It yields the protein CATSRQGRDEQYF.

CDR3 sequence: CASSSGSGGLANYGYTF. The CDR3 DNA reads TGTGCCAGCAGTTCCGGGTCAGGGGGCTTAGCTAACTATGGCTACACCTTC. The chain uses TRBV27 and TRBJ1-2; TRBD1 matches at 8 bases. The trim removed 4 bases at V and 0 bases at J, leaving 10 bases unmatched. Per the germline V gene, CDR1 is MNHEY and CDR2 is SMNVEV (reference sequence). The CDR3 is made up of 17 amino acids.

This chain joins TRBV9 and TRBJ2-1; possibly TRBD2 for D (6 bases). Deletions cut 5 bases from V and 2 bases from J, with 14 bases between. The V gene's germline CDR1 is SGDLS and CDR2 YYNGEE. The CDR3 consists of 15 residues. The CDR3 loop reads CASSAGTRAYNEQFF. The CDR3 nucleotides read TGTGCCAGCAGTGCGGGGACCCGAGCCTACAATGAGCAGTTCTTC.

This chain links TRBV28 with TRBJ1-4, with 8 nucleotides matching TRBD1. CDR3 size: 15 residues. The germline gives CDR1 MDHEN, CDR2 SYDVKM. Trimming cost V 5 bases and J 5 bases; bases outside gene matches: 7. The CDR3 here is CASSLHRTGNEKLFF. For the CDR3, the DNA is TGTGCCAGCAGTCTCCACCGGACAGGGAATGAAAAACTGTTTTTT. The whole variable domain, filled in from reference TRBV28 and TRBJ1-4, reads DVKVTQSSRYLVKRTGEKVFLECVQDMDHENMFWYRQDPGLGLRLIYFSYDVKMKEKGDIPEGYSVSREKKERFSLILESASTNQTSMYLCASSLHRTGNEKLFFGSGTQLSVL.

To note about this clone: Other DNA sequences of this sample code for an identical CDR3. This chain links TRBV9 with TRBJ2-2, with 11 bases lining up with TRBD2. Trimming cost V 1 base and J 2 bases; bases outside gene matches: 1. CDR1 and CDR2 from the germline V gene are SGDLS and YYNGEE. CDR3 size: 16 residues. CDR3 region: CASSVRLAGNTGELFF. The CDR3 region has the DNA TGTGCCAGCAGCGTAAGACTAGCGGGAAACACCGGGGAGCTGTTTTTT.

V is TRBV15 and J is TRBJ2-7; D may be TRBD2 (6 bases). The CDR3 loop spans 15 amino acids. Looked up from germline, CDR1 is LNHNV and CDR2 is YYDKDF (reference sequence). Trimming stripped 6 bases from V and 0 bases from J, with 15 bases between. The CDR3 spells CATRDPADYSYEQYF. DNA for the CDR3: TGTGCCACCAGAGATCCGGCGGACTACTCCTACGAGCAGTACTTC.

DNA of the CDR3: TGCAGCGTAGTCTTCATTAGCGGGGACTCTAGGGTCGGAGGTACGCAGTATTTT. It yields the protein CSVVFISGDSRVGGTQYF. The chain uses TRBV29-1 and TRBJ2-3; 8 positions match TRBD2. Per the germline V gene, CDR1 is SQVTM and CDR2 is ANQGSEA. There are 18 residues in the CDR3. V gave up 6 bases and J gave up 8 bases; unmatched junction bases: 25.

The chain joins TRBV14 to TRBJ2-2; 8 bases are shared with TRBD1. Germline CDR1 and CDR2: SGHDN and FVKESK. The CDR3 is 16 residues long. V gave up 4 bases and J gave up 1 base; unmatched junction bases: 5. DNA of the CDR3: TGTGCCAGCAGCCGGGCCGGGACAGGGAACACCGGGGAGCTGTTTTTT. Translating gives CASSRAGTGNTGELFF.

This clone came up a few times. The chain combines TRBV5-4 with TRBJ2-1; TRBD2 aligns across 10 bases. V shed 4 bases, J shed 7 bases, and the junction held 5 bases outside the gene matches. From germline, CDR1 is SGHNT and CDR2 YYREEE (reference sequence). The CDR3 spans 14 residues. The CDR3 DNA is TGTGCCAGCAGCGACCGGACTAGCGGAAATGAGCAGTTCTTC. Its translation: CASSDRTSGNEQFF.

This clone was seen a few times. The chain joins TRBV27 to TRBJ1-5, with 8 nucleotides matching TRBD1. The CDR3 is 16 residues long. V dropped 6 bases and J dropped 0; count of bases not matched to a gene: 7. Germline CDR1 reads MNHEY; CDR2 reads SMNVEV (reference sequence). The CDR3 nucleotides are TGTGCCAGCAGCCTCAGGGGGCTAGGTAGCAATCAGCCCCAGCATTTT. Translation gives CASSLRGLGSNQPQHF.

The chain recombines TRBV25-1 with TRBJ2-7; 10 nucleotides agree with TRBD2. After removal of 5 bases from V and 3 bases from J, the junction contained 4 bases not matched to a gene. The CDR3 spans 14 residues. Germline lookup yields CDR1 MGHDK and CDR2 SYGVNS. CDR3 in DNA: TGTGCCAGCAGTAGAGTAGCGGGAGGCTACGAGCAGTACTTC. This codes for CASSRVAGGYEQYF.

The rearrangement uses TRBV3-1 (or the pseudogene TRBV3-2) and TRBJ2-1; D remains unclear. The V gene's germline CDR1 is LGHDT and CDR2 YNNKEL (reference sequence). Trimming left V 4 bases short and J 2 bases short, with 15 bases between. This CDR3 contains 16 residues. CDR3 amino acids: CASSPLGRVPYNEQFF. The CDR3 DNA reads TGTGCCAGCAGCCCCTTGGGTCGGGTCCCCTACAATGAGCAGTTCTTC.

This clone occurred a few times. The chain combines TRBV19 with TRBJ2-2; TRBD1 aligns across 7 bases. Germline V gene data show CDR1 as LNHDA and CDR2 as SQIVND (reference sequence). V was clipped by 7 bases and J by 5 bases; unmatched bases: 7. This CDR3 has 14 residues. CDR3 loop: CASKGQTRTGELFF. The CDR3 region has the DNA TGTGCCAGTAAGGGACAGACGAGGACCGGGGAGCTGTTTTTT.

V usage is TRBV27 and J usage is TRBJ2-7; 8 positions match TRBD2. The CDR3 consists of 14 residues. The J segment lost 3 bases and the V segment lost 4 bases, leaving 5 bases of the junction unmatched. Germline-derived CDR1 and CDR2 are MNHEY and SMNVEV (reference sequence). DNA for the CDR3: TGTGCCAGCAGTTATAGCGGGATAGGCTACGAGCAGTACTTC. This gives the protein CASSYSGIGYEQYF.

The gene calls are TRBV29-1 and TRBJ2-3; D not certain. Germline V lookup: CDR1 SQVTM, CDR2 ANQGSEA. V dropped 7 bases and J dropped 0 bases, with 5 bases sitting between them. The CDR3 contains 11 residues. The CDR3 nucleotides read TGCAGCGCCTTCAGCACAGATACGCAGTATTTT. Translating it yields CSAFSTDTQYF.

The V and J genes are TRBV7-6 and TRBJ1-6; D may be TRBD1 (5 bases). Trimming shortened V by 1 base and J by 7 bases, and 11 bases separated the two germline ends. The CDR3 is 15 amino acids. CDR1 is SGHVS, CDR2 FNYEAQ, per germline. In DNA form, the CDR3 reads TGTGCCAGCAGCTTAGGGGGGGGAAGGAATTCACCCCTCCACTTT. This gives the protein CASSLGGGRNSPLHF.

This sequence joins TRBV27 and TRBJ2-7, with 7 bases fitting TRBD2. The CDR3 has 14 amino acids. CDR1 is MNHEY, CDR2 SMNVEV, per germline (reference sequence). J was trimmed by 4 bases and V by 6 bases; bases with no gene match: 9. CDR3 protein: CASSPLGGLYEQYF. The DNA for the CDR3 is TGTGCCAGCAGCCCGCTCGGGGGGTTGTACGAGCAGTACTTC.

The chain recombines TRBV30 with TRBJ1-2, with a tentative D call TRBD1 (6 bases). The CDR3 has 13 residues. Germline V gene lookup returns CDR1 GTSNPN and CDR2 SVGIG (reference sequence). The germline V and J ends were trimmed by 2 bases and 6 bases, with 13 bases remaining between them. CDR3 sequence reads: CAWSYGTSDGYTF. In DNA, the CDR3 is TGTGCCTGGAGTTACGGGACATCCGATGGCTACACCTTC.